The 5 T cell receptor beta chains given below trace back to one sample, sequenced in a study of T-cell reconstitution after alpha-beta-depleted transplantation in children. TCRbeta library construction was performed incorporating unique molecular identifiers. One entry per CDR3 protein results from TCRdb running MiXCR on the PCR reads. The sample yields about 830,000 distinct CDR3 sequences, roughly 15% seen once. Specimen: PBMCs, mostly from graft donor cells, collected 360 days after TCRalphabeta/CD19-depleted stem cell transplant. These receptors were taken from a male patient aged 10 to 17 who had a stem cell transplant for acute lymphoblastic leukemia, so the T cells may come from the graft donor.

This sequence joins TRBV10-3 and TRBJ2-7; D unclear. V lost 2 bases and J 2 bases, leaving 10 bases between the germline ends. The length of the CDR3 is 14 residues. CDR1 and CDR2 from the germline V gene are ENHRY and SYGVKD. CDR3: CAISEAHGPYEQYF. For the CDR3, the DNA is TGTGCCATCAGTGAGGCCCACGGCCCCTACGAGCAGTACTTC.

This clonotype was seen a few times. J is TRBJ2-3 and V is TRBV4-2; D remains ambiguous. Germline V CDR1 and CDR2: LGHNA, YNFKEQ. There are 14 residues in the CDR3. Trimming pared 0 bases from V and 5 bases from J, leaving 9 bases between. Here the CDR3 reads CASSQERVGDTQYF. The CDR3, as DNA: TGTGCCAGCAGCCAAGAACGGGTAGGAGATACGCAGTATTTT.

This chain uses TRBV20-1 with TRBJ2-7; D gene uncertain. In germline, CDR1 is DFQATT, CDR2 SNEGSKA (reference sequence). Trimming left V 4 bases short and J 2 bases short, with 12 bases between. The CDR3 contains 13 residues. The CDR3 nucleotides read TGCAGTGCTACGGCTGTAAAAACCTACGAGCAGTACTTC. This gives the protein CSATAVKTYEQYF.

There are a few counts of this clonotype. The rearrangement joins TRBV12-3 or TRBV12-4 to TRBJ2-2; 8 nucleotides align to TRBD1. This CDR3 region has 16 residues. The trim removed 3 bases at V and 1 base at J, leaving 4 bases unmatched. The CDR3 reads CASSFFDRGNTGELFF. As DNA, the CDR3 is TGTGCCAGCAGTTTCTTTGACAGGGGGAACACCGGGGAGCTGTTTTTT.

The chain joins TRBV11-2 to TRBJ2-3; TRBD2 aligns across 8 bases. Per germline, CDR1 SGHAT and CDR2 FQNNGV. V lost 1 base and J lost 1; bases outside the gene matches: 16. The CDR3 is 20 amino acids. The DNA of the CDR3 is TGTGCCAGCAGCTTAGTTGAGCGGGAGTGGAGAAACTATGGCACAGATACGCAGTATTTT. Translating it yields CASSLVEREWRNYGTDTQYF.